The T cell receptor beta chain described here comes from a study of T cells in Graves' hyperthyroidism and ophthalmopathy. As for the study in general: Peripheral blood was acquired at first diagnosis, ahead of any therapy whatsoever.

TCR beta CDR3 regions were amplified from RNA transcripts. The HTBI primer set served for first-round RT-PCR of the TCR CDR3. From the multiplex PCR reads, TCRdb called clonotypes with MiXCR, one entry per CDR3 protein. The sample carries around 300,000 distinct CDR3 sequences, 13% recorded once. This clonotype was seen ten or more times. Its antigen is undetermined. V dropped 0 bases and J dropped 7; count of bases not matched to a gene: 4. The CDR3 extends over 13 amino acids. Germline V gives CDR1 GTSNPN, CDR2 SVGIG (reference sequence). Study-level points and caveats: A model of 13 V-J pairs discriminated ophthalmopathy from stable hyperthyroidism. The model identified upcoming ophthalmopathy a median approximately six months ahead of onset. Also found in blood were most expanded thyroid clonotypes above 0.001.

This chain joins TRBV30 and TRBJ1-2; 8 positions agree with TRBD1. This sequence originates from a woman in her twenties or thirties with Graves' hyperthyroidism that later progressed to Graves' ophthalmopathy. The sequenced sample consisted of blood. DNA of the CDR3: TGTGCCTGGAGTGTAACGCAGGGGGCTGGCTACACCTTC. Translated, it gives CAWSVTQGAGYTF.